The present T cell receptor (beta chain) was sequenced within a study of T-cell memory formation after mild COVID-19. A word on this clonotype: Its antigen is unknown.

TCRdb reprocessed the 5' RACE reads via MiXCR and lists one record per CDR3 protein. Seen here are roughly 50,000 distinct CDR3 sequences, over 7.5% observed once, and the top ten hold 1.2%. General study results and limits: Later expanders leaned CD4+, whereas day 15 to 85 contracting clones were balanced CD4/CD8. Certain responding clones were present in pre-infection memory, suggesting participation of cross-reactive memory.

The CDR3 length is 15 residues. This TCR was recovered from a man between 18 and 35 years old who had mild COVID-19 (a few samples of this study predate the infection). Cell type and time point are not known. Sequenced sample: PBMCs or a T cell subset sorted from them (not recorded which). The chain employs TRBV21-1 and TRBJ2-7; the table's D call, TRBD1, was not checked against the DNA. TRBV21-1 is shown as a pseudogene. In DNA form, the CDR3 reads TGTGCCAGCAGCATGAGGTGGGGCAGAGCCTACGAGCAGTACGTC. Its translation: CASSMRWGRAYEQYV.